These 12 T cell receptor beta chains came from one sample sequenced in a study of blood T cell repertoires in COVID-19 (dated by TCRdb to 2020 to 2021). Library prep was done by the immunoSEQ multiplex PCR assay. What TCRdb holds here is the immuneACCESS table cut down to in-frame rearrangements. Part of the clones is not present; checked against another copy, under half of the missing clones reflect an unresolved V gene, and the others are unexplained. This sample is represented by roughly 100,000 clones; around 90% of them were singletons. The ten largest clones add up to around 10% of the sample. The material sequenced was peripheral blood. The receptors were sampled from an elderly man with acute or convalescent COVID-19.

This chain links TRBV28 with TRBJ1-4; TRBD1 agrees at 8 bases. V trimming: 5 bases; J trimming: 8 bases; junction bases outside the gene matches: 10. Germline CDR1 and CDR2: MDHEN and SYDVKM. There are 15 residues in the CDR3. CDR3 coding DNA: TGTGCCAGCAGTCCAGGGGACAGGAGTCGAGAAAAACTGTTTTTT. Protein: CASSPGDRSREKLFF.

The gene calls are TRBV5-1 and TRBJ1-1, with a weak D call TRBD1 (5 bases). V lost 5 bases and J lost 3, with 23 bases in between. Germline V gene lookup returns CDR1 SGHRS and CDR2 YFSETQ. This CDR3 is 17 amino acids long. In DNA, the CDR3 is TGCGCCAGCAGAATAACAATCAGGGAAGCAGGGCACACTGAAGCTTTCTTT. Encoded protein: CASRITIREAGHTEAFF.

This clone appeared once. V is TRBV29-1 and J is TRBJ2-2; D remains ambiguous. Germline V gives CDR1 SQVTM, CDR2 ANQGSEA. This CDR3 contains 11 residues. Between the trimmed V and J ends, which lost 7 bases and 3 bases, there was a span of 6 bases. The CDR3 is CSARDTGELFF. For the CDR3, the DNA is TGCAGCGCCCGGGACACCGGGGAGCTGTTTTTT.

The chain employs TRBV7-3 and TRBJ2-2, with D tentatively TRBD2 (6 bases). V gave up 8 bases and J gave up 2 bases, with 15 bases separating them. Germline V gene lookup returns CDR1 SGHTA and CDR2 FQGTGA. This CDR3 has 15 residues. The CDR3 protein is CASGLGRGNTGELFF. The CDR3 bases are TGTGCCAGCGGTTTAGGGCGGGGTAACACCGGGGAGCTGTTTTTT.

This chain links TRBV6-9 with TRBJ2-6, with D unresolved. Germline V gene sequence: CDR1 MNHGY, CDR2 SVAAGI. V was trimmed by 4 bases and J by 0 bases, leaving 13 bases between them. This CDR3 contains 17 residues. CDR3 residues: CASSLFQDFSGANVLTF. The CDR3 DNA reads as TGTGCCAGCAGTTTGTTTCAGGATTTCTCTGGGGCCAACGTCCTGACTTTC.

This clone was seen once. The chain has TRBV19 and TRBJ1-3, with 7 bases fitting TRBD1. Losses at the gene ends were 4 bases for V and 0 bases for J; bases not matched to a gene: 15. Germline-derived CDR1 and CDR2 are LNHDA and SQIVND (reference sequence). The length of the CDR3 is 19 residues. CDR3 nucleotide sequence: TGTGCCAGTAGTAAGCGGACAGGAGCCCACTTGAGCTCTGGAAACACCATATATTTT. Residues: CASSKRTGAHLSSGNTIYF.

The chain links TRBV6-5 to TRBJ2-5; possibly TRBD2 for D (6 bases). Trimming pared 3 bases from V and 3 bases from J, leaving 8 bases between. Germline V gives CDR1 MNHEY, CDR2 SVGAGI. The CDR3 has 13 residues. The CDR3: CASSYWGEETQYF. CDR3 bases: TGTGCCAGCAGTTATTGGGGGGAAGAGACCCAGTACTTC.

The CDR3 DNA reads TGTGCTAGTGGTTTGGGCGACAGGGGCCTCGAGCAGTACTTC. This sequence encodes CASGLGDRGLEQYF. The chain carries TRBV12-5 and TRBJ2-7; 8 nucleotides match TRBD1. J lost 6 bases, V lost 1 base, and 5 bases had no gene match. The germline gives CDR1 LGHNT, CDR2 FRNRAP. The CDR3 loop spans 14 amino acids.

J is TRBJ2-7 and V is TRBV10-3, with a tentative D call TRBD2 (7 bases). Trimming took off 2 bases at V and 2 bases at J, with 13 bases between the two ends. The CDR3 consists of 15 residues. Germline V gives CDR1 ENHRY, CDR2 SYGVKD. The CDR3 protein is CAISESRGGTYEQYF. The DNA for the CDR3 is TGTGCCATCAGTGAGAGTAGGGGGGGGACCTACGAGCAGTACTTC.

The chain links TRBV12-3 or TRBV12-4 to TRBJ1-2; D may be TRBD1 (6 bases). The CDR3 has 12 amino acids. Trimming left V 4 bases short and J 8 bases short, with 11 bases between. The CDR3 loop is CASSSGAGGYTF. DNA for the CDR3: TGTGCCAGCAGTTCAGGGGCAGGGGGCTACACCTTC.

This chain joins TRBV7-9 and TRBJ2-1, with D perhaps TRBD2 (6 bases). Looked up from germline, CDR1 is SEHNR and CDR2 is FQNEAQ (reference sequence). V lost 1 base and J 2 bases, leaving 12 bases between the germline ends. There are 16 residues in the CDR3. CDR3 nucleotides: TGTGCCAGCAGCTTAGTCGTAGCGGAAACCTACAATGAGCAGTTCTTC. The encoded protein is CASSLVVAETYNEQFF.

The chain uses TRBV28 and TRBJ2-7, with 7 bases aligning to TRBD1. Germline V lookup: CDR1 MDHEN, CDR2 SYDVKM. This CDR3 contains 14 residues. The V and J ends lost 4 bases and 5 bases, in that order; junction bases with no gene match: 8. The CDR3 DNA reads TGTGCCAGCAGTTCGCCACAGGGGTTCCACGAGCAGTACTTC. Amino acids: CASSSPQGFHEQYF.